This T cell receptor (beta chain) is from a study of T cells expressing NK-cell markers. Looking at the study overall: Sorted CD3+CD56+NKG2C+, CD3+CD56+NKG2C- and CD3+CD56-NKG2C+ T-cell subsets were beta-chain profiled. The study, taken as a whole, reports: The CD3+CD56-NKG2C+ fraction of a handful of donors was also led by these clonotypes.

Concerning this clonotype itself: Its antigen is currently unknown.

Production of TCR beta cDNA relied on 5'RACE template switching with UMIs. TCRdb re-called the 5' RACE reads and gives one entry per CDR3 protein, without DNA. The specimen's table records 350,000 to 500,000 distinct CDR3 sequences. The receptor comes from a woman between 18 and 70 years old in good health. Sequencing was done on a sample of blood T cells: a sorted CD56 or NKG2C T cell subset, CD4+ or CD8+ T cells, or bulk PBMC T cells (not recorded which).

CDR3: CASTIGDVGGTEAFF. This chain connects TRBV5-1 to TRBJ1-1; no DNA is available, so the TRBD1 call from TCRdb remains unchecked. This CDR3 comprises 15 residues. Germline lookup yields CDR1 SGHRS and CDR2 YFSETQ.